The text below deals with one T cell receptor (beta chain). There is no known antigen for this receptor. Germline is not matched at one junction end, which may reflect a read error. Systemically healthy Caucasian individuals from Russia, some 38 in total and aged about 6 to 100 years, were included as donors. Around 10 milliliters of peripheral blood were drawn from each donor into EDTA-treated Vacutainer tubes. Ficoll-Paque density-gradient centrifugation was used to isolate PBMCs, with at least 6.5 million per sample. Total RNA was extracted from PBMCs with Trizol reagent, with at least 5.5 micrograms obtained per sample. Naive CD45RAhigh/CD27high T cell percentages were measured by flow cytometry on a PBMC aliquot from every donor. The sample is drawn from a study of blood T cells in healthy people across ages (dated by TCRdb to the mid-2010s). Study-level background: In model experiments, template switching captured about one uniquely barcoded TCR beta cDNA molecule for every two T cells. Using deep sequencing normalized with unique cDNA molecular identifiers, the study measured how TCR beta repertoire diversity changes with age. Four age groups were formed from the donors: young (average 16 years), middle-aged (just under 40), aged (about 62) and long-lived (around 82). To avoid experimental bias, donors of different ages were spread randomly across the sequencing lanes. For two donors (one aged 18 to 29 and one aged 80 or older), the study analyzed two additional independent replicas of 1 million unique cDNA reads from the same blood draw. Study-level results and caveats: Donor CMV infection status was unknown, potentially confounding age-related changes in expanded clonotypes. Total diversity estimates from one million sequenced T cells were considered lower bounds and underestimates. There was a strong correlation between observed TCR beta diversity and the percentage of naive T cells measured by flow cytometry. Conclusive comparison of naive and antigen-experienced compartments was prevented by the profiling of bulk unsorted PBMCs. Compared with the aged group, the long-lived group had more naive CD4+ T cells, fewer expanded clones and increased TCR diversity, a pattern suggesting age selection. As age increased, observed TCR beta diversity per million T cells dropped in a roughly linear way, and a significant reduction was already evident by age 40.

The protocol used for the library was 5' RACE. The instrument given in TCRdb is Illumina HiSeq 2500. A second PCR of 7 to 11 cycles was run with a J-beta primer mix and a sample-barcoded 5' primer. A unique molecular identifier was introduced onto each TCR beta cDNA molecule by a template-switch 5' adaptor carrying 12 random nucleotides. Each sample yielded at least 2.5 million CDR3-containing paired-end reads. All of the RNA was converted into first-strand cDNA using the Mint cDNA synthesis kit, with a TRBC-specific oligonucleotide serving as the primer. Following uracil-DNA glycosylase treatment, all cDNA underwent a first 18-cycle PCR with the universal primers M1SS and BC2_uni_R. The authors' pipeline ran thus. For normalization, 1 million high-quality reads were randomly selected from each sample, with every read carrying a distinct molecular identifier. Instead of being binned into consensus sequences, reads with shared molecular identifiers were discarded. MiTCR, with a Q25 quality threshold and the strictest error-elimination algorithm, was used for CDR3 identification, clonotype clustering and error correction. Lower-bound total TCR beta diversity was estimated with a nonparametric unseen species model using Euler transformation. TCRdb handled the public reads itself, with Q25 trimming in fastp and clone calling in MiXCR, and kept productive beta chains. CDR3 protein sequences are deduplicated, and each keeps its most common genes and DNA. It is TCRdb's table, rather than the study itself, that gives the V and J calls and clone size. For this sample there are roughly 800,000 distinct CDR3 sequences; about 34% appear just once. The ten largest account for 10% to 15% of the sample.

The germline V gene (reference sequence) specifies DFQATT as CDR1 and SNEGSKA as CDR2. There are 14 amino acids in the CDR3, from cysteine to phenylalanine inclusive. CDR3 DNA only is kept here, 42 bases in frame from base 1. The receptor comes from a man aged 18 to 30 in good health. What was sequenced was blood. The rearrangement combines TRBV20-1 with TRBJ2-2; the D gene is tentatively TRBD1 or TRBD2, each matching 5 bases. Here the CDR3 is given as CSARDGTAQGELFF. The sequence in DNA is TGCAGTGCGAGAGACGGGACCGCACAGGGGGAGCTGTTTTTT.